The sequence of this T cell receptor beta chain was determined in a study of a mutant IDH1 vaccine in newly diagnosed glioma. Whole-study results and caveats: Variations in leading peripheral T cell clonotypes appeared to have no connection with pseudoprogression.

Time point reported: week 23, last vaccination. In the vaccine, a single dose held 300 ug of the mutant IDH1 20-mer peptide, along with topical imiquimod. The donors' diagnosis was new WHO grade 3 or 4 astrocytoma that was IDH1-mutant and ATRX-lost. Profiling relied on immunoSEQ multiplex PCR, and the TCRdb table lists in-frame clones only, not all of them. The table lists some 42,000 clones, around 74% of them singletons. This CDR3 has 14 residues. Trimming left V 4 bases short and J 2 bases short, with 12 bases between. Germline CDR1 is GTSNPN and CDR2 is SVGIG (reference sequence). About this clone: Its antigen is not known.

The chain carries TRBV30 and TRBJ1-3; possible D gene TRBD1, 6 bases. The material sequenced was PBMCs, taken from a glioma patient whose treatment included an IDH1 peptide vaccine. The TCR comes from a man in his forties or fifties with glioma. The CDR3 loop is CAWNPGGAGNTIYF. CDR3 DNA sequence: TGTGCCTGGAACCCCGGGGGCGCTGGAAACACCATATATTTT.